Listed below are T cell receptor beta chains from one sample, sequenced in a study of cytomegalovirus exposure and HLA in healthy donors. Produced via immunoSEQ multiplex PCR; TCRdb's table is partial and in-frame only. This table has 150,000 or so clones, 80% appearing once. Sequenced input: PBMCs. These receptors all stem from a woman aged 50 to 60 in good health and CMV-seropositive. Both conserved end residues are part of each CDR3. A D gene is named only where the DNA matches it firmly. Clone size is not always given. Where it is, it says once, few, many or a class for expanded clones.

D	V	J	size	DNA	CDR3
-	TRBV7-3	TRBJ2-2	-	TGTGCCAGCAGCTTATTTCCGGGTTCCGGGGAGCTGTTTTTT	CASSLFPGSGELFF
-	TRBV28	TRBJ1-2	-	TGTGCCAGCAGCTCCGACAGTAATACCTATGGCTACACCTTC	CASSSDSNTYGYTF
TRBD2	TRBV14	TRBJ2-1	-	TGTGCCAGCAGCCAGGGACTAGCGGGAGCGAATGAGCAGTTCTTC	CASSQGLAGANEQFF
-	TRBV7-2	TRBJ2-3	-	TGTGCCAGCAGCTTAGTAGCTAGAGCAGATACGCAGTATTTT	CASSLVARADTQYF
TRBD1	TRBV2	TRBJ1-1	-	TGTGCCAGCAGTAAGGGACAGGGACCGAACACTGAAGCTTTCTTT	CASSKGQGPNTEAFF
TRBD2	TRBV14	TRBJ2-1	once	TGTGCCAGCAGCCAAGAACTAGCGGGGGGGTCCTACAATGAGCAGTTCTTC	CASSQELAGGSYNEQFF
TRBD1	TRBV5-4	TRBJ2-5	-	TGTGCCAGCAGAGCCGACAGGGGGCTCGGTGAGACCCAGTACTTC	CASRADRGLGETQYF
TRBD2	TRBV30	TRBJ2-5	few	TGTGCCTGGAGTATGGGACTAGCGGGAGCCAGGGAGACCCAGTACTTC	CAWSMGLAGARETQYF
TRBD2	TRBV5-4	TRBJ2-1	few	TGTGCCAGCAGCTTAGGAGCGGGAGTGCGTAATGAGCAGTTCTTC	CASSLGAGVRNEQFF
-	TRBV7-9	TRBJ2-7	-	TGTGCCAGCAGCCCCGGGACATGGCAGGACGAGCAGTACTTC	CASSPGTWQDEQYF
-	TRBV5-4	TRBJ1-2	-	TGTGCCAGCAGCTTGGACAGGAACTATGGCTACACCTTC	CASSLDRNYGYTF
-	TRBV5-1	TRBJ2-7	-	TGCGCCAGCAGCTTGACCGGGGGATACGAGCAGTACTTC	CASSLTGGYEQYF
TRBD1	TRBV7-2	TRBJ1-1	-	TGTGCCAGCAGCTTCGACAGGGCGGCGAACACTGAAGCTTTCTTT	CASSFDRAANTEAFF
TRBD2	TRBV9	TRBJ2-1	-	TGTGCCAGCAGCGTAGTTGGGGGGGGTACCTACAATGAGCAGTTCTTC	CASSVVGGGTYNEQFF
-	TRBV7-9	TRBJ1-4	-	TGTTCCAGCAGCTTAGCGAGGGCAGGGGAAGAAAAACTGTTTTTT	CSSSLARAGEEKLFF
-	TRBV28	TRBJ1-1	-	TGTGCCACGACAGAGAACACTGAAGCTTTCTTT	CATTENTEAFF
-	TRBV28	TRBJ1-1	once	TGTGCCACCAACCGACAGGTCTTTTTTCGGGGGAACACTGAAGCTTTCTTT	CATNRQVFFRGNTEAFF
TRBD1	TRBV18	TRBJ2-5	-	TGTGCCAGCTCACCTGGGCCGGGACAGGGCGTGGAGACCCAGTACTTC	CASSPGPGQGVETQYF
-	TRBV30	TRBJ1-3	-	TGTGCCTGGAGTGTACCATCCTCGCGGGGGGCGTGCTATTTT	CAWSVPSSRGACYF
-	TRBV2	TRBJ1-6	few	TGTGCCAGCAGTCGAGGGAGGGGATCACCCCTCCACTTT	CASSRGRGSPLHF
-	TRBV4-2	TRBJ1-5	few	TGTGCCAGCAGCCAAGCCTATAGCAATCAGCCCCAGCATTTT	CASSQAYSNQPQHF
TRBD2	TRBV7-8	TRBJ2-7	-	TGTGCCAGCAGCGCACAGGGACTAGGCCGAAGGGCCTCCTACGAGCAGTACTTC	CASSAQGLGRRASYEQYF
-	TRBV7-9	TRBJ1-1	-	TGTTCCAGCAGCCTCAGCTTGGGGGCCGTCACTGAAGCTTTCTTT	CSSSLSLGAVTEAFF
-	TRBV7-8	TRBJ1-4	-	TGTGCCAGCAGCGGGCTGGGGAGGGCTAATGAAAAACTGTTTTTT	CASSGLGRANEKLFF
TRBD2	TRBV7-6	TRBJ2-1	-	TGTGCCAGCAGCCACCCGACTAGCGGCCTCAATGAGCAGTTCTTC	CASSHPTSGLNEQFF
-	TRBV7-2	TRBJ2-7	-	TGTGCCAGCAGCGCGTTTCGGGGGAGTGGCGAGCAGTACTTC	CASSAFRGSGEQYF
TRBD2	TRBV7-2	TRBJ2-1	-	TGTGCCAGCAGCTTAGGGGTGACTAGCGGGAGTTTGAATGAGCAGTTCTTC	CASSLGVTSGSLNEQFF
TRBD2	TRBV15	TRBJ2-7	-	TGTGCCACCAGCAGAGATACCCCACTAGCGGGGGGTGACGAGCAGTACTTC	CATSRDTPLAGGDEQYF
TRBD1	TRBV5-4	TRBJ1-5	-	TGTGCCAGCAGCCTTAAAGAGGACAGGTATAGCAATCAGCCCCAGCATTTT	CASSLKEDRYSNQPQHF
TRBD2	TRBV6-5	TRBJ2-1	-	TGTGCCAGCAGGGACACTAGCGGGGGGGCAGAAGAGCAGTTCTTC	CASRDTSGGAEEQFF
TRBD1	TRBV27	TRBJ2-3	-	TGTGCCAGCAGTCTCGACAGGGGCCTTACTACAGATACGCAGTATTTT	CASSLDRGLTTDTQYF
-	TRBV20-1	TRBJ2-7	-	TGCAGTGCTAGCGACAACTACGAGCAGTACTTC	CSASDNYEQYF
TRBD1	TRBV4-2	TRBJ1-2	-	TGTGCCAGCAGCCAACCTACAGGGGAAGGCTACACCTTC	CASSQPTGEGYTF
TRBD1	TRBV30	TRBJ1-2	once	TGTGCCTGGACTTCAACAGGGGTCGGCTACACCTTC	CAWTSTGVGYTF
-	TRBV27	TRBJ2-7	-	TGTGCCAGCAGCCCTATCCTCAGGGGCGAGCAGTACTTC	CASSPILRGEQYF
TRBD1	TRBV5-1	TRBJ2-1	few	TGCGCCAGCAGCTTGTCTCTAGGGACAGGGGTCTACAATGAGCAGTTCTTC	CASSLSLGTGVYNEQFF
-	TRBV6-6	TRBJ1-4	-	TGTGCCAGCAGGCCATCTCTAAATGAAAAACTGTTTTTT	CASRPSLNEKLFF
-	TRBV9	TRBJ1-5	few	TGTGCCAGCAGCGTAGGGGGCAGGTCTAGCAATCAGCCCCAGCATTTT	CASSVGGRSSNQPQHF
-	TRBV19	TRBJ2-1	-	TGTGCCAGTAGTCCCCCCGCAGGCCGATCCTACAATGAGCAGTTCTTC	CASSPPAGRSYNEQFF
TRBD2	TRBV5-1	TRBJ2-1	-	TGCGCCAGCAGCTTGCCGGGACTAGCGGGAAACAATGAGCAGTTCTTC	CASSLPGLAGNNEQFF
-	TRBV7-2	TRBJ1-1	-	TGTGCCAGCAGCTTAGAGGGGCTAACAGCTTTCTTT	CASSLEGLTAFF
-	TRBV5-1	TRBJ2-1	-	TGCGCCAGCCGCCAGTCCTACAATGAGCAGTTCTTC	CASRQSYNEQFF
-	TRBV7-2	TRBJ1-5	-	TGTGCCAGCAGCTTAATGGGAGGCTACAATCAGCCCCAGCATTTT	CASSLMGGYNQPQHF
TRBD2	TRBV4-3	TRBJ2-3	-	TGCGCCAGCAGCCAATCAGGTGGTCTAGCGGAAGATACGCAGTATTTT	CASSQSGGLAEDTQYF
TRBD1	TRBV5-5	TRBJ2-7	few	TGTGCCAGCAGATCTAACGCCGGGACAGGGGGATCCTACGAGCAGTACTTC	CASRSNAGTGGSYEQYF
-	TRBV4-3	TRBJ1-1	-	TGCGCCAGCAGCACGATTACGGGGGGAGGGGTTACTGAAGCTTTCTTT	CASSTITGGGVTEAFF